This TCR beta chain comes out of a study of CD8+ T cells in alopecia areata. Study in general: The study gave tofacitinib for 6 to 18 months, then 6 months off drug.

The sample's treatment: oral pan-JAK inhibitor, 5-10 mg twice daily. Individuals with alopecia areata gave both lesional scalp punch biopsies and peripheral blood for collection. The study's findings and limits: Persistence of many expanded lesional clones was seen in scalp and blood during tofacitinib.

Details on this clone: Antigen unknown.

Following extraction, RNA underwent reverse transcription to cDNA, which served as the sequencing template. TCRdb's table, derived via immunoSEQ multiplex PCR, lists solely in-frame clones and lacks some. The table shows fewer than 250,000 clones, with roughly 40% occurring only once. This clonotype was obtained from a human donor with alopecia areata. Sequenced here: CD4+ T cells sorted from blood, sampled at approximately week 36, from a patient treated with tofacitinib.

The CDR3 nucleotides are TGTGCCTGGAGTGTTTCGGGACTAGTAATCTACGAGCAGTACTTC. Translated, it gives CAWSVSGLVIYEQYF. The chain recombines TRBV30 with TRBJ2-7; 8 bases align to TRBD2. The CDR3 extends over 15 amino acids. V shed 0 bases and J 3 bases; nucleotides not matched to a gene: 7. Germline-derived CDR1 and CDR2 are GTSNPN and SVGIG (reference sequence).